This T cell receptor (beta chain) comes out of a study of cytomegalovirus exposure and HLA in healthy donors (dated by TCRdb to 2015 to 2018). With respect to the entire study: In an earlier analysis of 587 of the donors, under 300 Gb of sequence data and 90 million to 130 million unique TCR beta sequences from about 180 million T cells were reported. An early release covering more than 500 HLA-typed donors comprised around 300 gigabases of sequencing data and approximately 85 million unique TCR sequences. Of the approximately 400 genotyped donors, approximately 83% fell in the genetic ancestry cluster associated with self-reported Caucasian donors. The aim of the study was to test whether cataloging public T cell receptors could identify signatures of past pathogen exposure. The study profiled the T cell repertoires of approximately 700 subjects by immunosequencing and related them to cytomegalovirus serostatus. In addition to the first cohort of approximately 650 subjects, a separate validation cohort of around 110 different subjects was used. To predict cytomegalovirus infection status, the study combined high-throughput TCR immunosequencing, statistical association of individual TCRs with disease status, and machine learning. A later analysis re-analyzed previously published TCR beta repertoires from 600 to 850 donors and added high-resolution HLA genotyping to study TCR occurrence patterns. Rather than using new phenotypic data, the later analysis identified candidate immune exposures from TCR beta sequences and from how often those sequences occurred across donors. An earlier analysis of around 580 of the donors used high-throughput TCR beta sequencing to judge whether each TCR beta V gene segment behaved as functional or pseudogenic. Donor age, sex, ethnicity and CMV serostatus were compiled alongside the repertoire data. A later genetic analysis took genome-wide SNP genotypes for about three fifths of the 666 donors and used that subset as a discovery cohort. All discovery cohort repertoires had been generated on a single sequencing platform. Both class I and class II loci were covered by HLA typing, at four-digit resolution. The number of typed donors differed by locus: roughly 620-630 for A, B, C, DRB1 and DQB1; approximately 530 for DQA1; some 610 for DPA1; and about 450 for DPB1. About five DR-DQ haplotypes were treated as single units for association and clustering because of strong linkage in the cohort. Among a few hundred genotyped donors of the cohort, an average of about 240,000 unique TCR beta nucleotide sequences were sequenced per donor, around a sixth of them non-productive. Findings and caveats that apply to the study as a whole: The earlier analysis of approximately 540 of the donors excluded 15 to 20 rarely observed V segments, including chromosome 9 orphons, because counts were too low. A later analysis reported that several top co-occurrence clusters appeared linked to parvovirus B19, influenza, CMV and Epstein-Barr virus. A total of around 150 TCR beta chains were listed by the study as associated with cytomegalovirus. Linkage disequilibrium might explain the correlated functional status among segregating V segments, but an unknown experimental factor could not be excluded. Most TCR sequences were seen in very few donors, while some public TCRs were found in many individuals. Because the 87-base-pair reads could not distinguish some IMGT-functional V segments, including TRBV6-2 and TRBV6-3, those segments were excluded. The only immune exposure information available for the cohort was CMV serostatus. It was suggested by the authors that the approach could potentially be generalized to other disease states and immunological phenotypes. A group of highly shared sequence variants was considered likely to be a technical artifact of the sequencing pipeline. Only TCR beta chains were sequenced in this cohort, and the absence of alpha or paired-chain data limited detectable features. In vitro tests confirmed that a few of the cytomegalovirus-associated TCR beta chains recognize cytomegalovirus antigens. According to a later genetic analysis, donors in an Asian-associated ancestry cluster had fewer N-insertions in productive TCRs than the roughly 670-donor mean. In a later analysis, HLA-associated TCR beta chains showed more clonal expansion and lower generation probabilities than non-associated chains that were equally common. Cytomegalovirus status was reported to be diagnosed by the classifier with high specificity and sensitivity in both the original and validation cohorts. According to a later analysis, TCR association rates differed among HLA loci, with DRB1 alleles showing the most associated TCRs and HLA-C alleles showing the fewest. At a false discovery rate of 0.05, a later analysis linked 16,000 or so TCR beta sequences to specific HLA alleles. Because HLA typing was unavailable for some donors at each locus, only the typed subset was used in association tests. A further reported finding was that TCR beta sequences accurately predicted the HLA-A and HLA-B alleles for most subjects in the first cohort. In a later analysis, most CMV-associated TCR beta chains were found to appear HLA-restricted, with HLA associations seemingly driven largely by CMV exposure. Assigning TCR associations to individual alleles was difficult when HLA alleles, especially DR and DQ, strongly co-occurred. An earlier analysis of approximately 590 of the donors showed that most TCR beta V segments appeared in productive rearrangements either about 87% or about 30% of the time, which broadly matched IMGT annotations. An association between a missense DCLRE1C variant and V-gene and J-gene trimming of TCR beta chains was found in a later genetic analysis and replicated in an independent cohort. Roughly uniform sequencing depth across donors was assumed in presence/absence analyses, although this assumption may not hold.

Library prep was done by the immunoSEQ multiplex PCR assay. The multiplex PCR relied on a mix of 60 forward primers for TCR Vbeta segments and 13 reverse primers for TCR Jbeta segments. The CDR3 region of rearranged TCR beta genes was amplified from genomic DNA with a multiplex PCR assay. The amplified TCR beta libraries were sequenced on the Illumina HiSeq System as 87-base-pair reads. Processing in the source paper ran as follows. A later analysis counted about 76 million unique TCR beta chains across the 500 to 850 repertoires, and roughly 11 million of these chains were shared by at least two donors. Raw reads were error-corrected and collapsed into unique sequences by a nearest-neighbor algorithm in which closely related sequences were merged to remove PCR and sequencing errors. V, D and J gene segments were assigned by aligning CDR3 sequences to IMGT reference sequences. For a sequence to be retained, at least a six-nucleotide match to both a V gene segment and a J gene segment was required. Rearrangements were classified as productive when the CDR3 lacked stop codons and remained in frame with V and J, and all other rearrangements were classified as non-productive. CDR3 was defined according to IMGT convention as the region running from the second conserved V-encoded cysteine to the conserved J-encoded phenylalanine. The earlier analysis of about 560 of the donors excluded any sequence lacking an unambiguous match to a single V gene segment. In an earlier analysis of approximately 610 of the donors, V segments were called functional above 56.7% productive rearrangements and were called segregating when the between-donor standard deviation exceeded 5%. To diagnose cytomegalovirus status from the catalog of TCR beta chain sequences, a statistical classification framework was built. V and J gene assignment, in a later analysis, came from comparing TCR nucleotide sequences with IMGT/GENE-DB human TR gene sequences. A later analysis assigned CDR3 sequences and most-parsimonious VDJ recombination scenarios with the TCRdist pipeline. A later analysis defined each TCR beta chain by its CDR3 amino acid sequence plus V-gene family, and excluded reads lacking a unique V-gene family. In a later analysis, 500 to 700 highly shared, low-generation-probability nucleotide sequences were removed to address suspected cross-contamination and a sequencing artifact. For each public chain, a later analysis derived a clonal expansion index from normalized ranks of inferred template counts within each repertoire. In a later analysis, generation probabilities were computed with a VDJ recombination model fitted to out-of-frame rearrangements, and the resulting probabilities were checked against IGoR. Hypergeometric tests were used in a later analysis to score TCR-TCR, TCR-HLA and TCR-CMV co-occurrence, with a repertoire-size bias correction applied to the TCR pairs. False discovery rates were estimated in a later analysis by permuting HLA or CMV assignments 20 times. In a later analysis, co-occurring TCRs were grouped using DBSCAN, and TCRdist sequence similarity was added for clustering within HLA-allele-positive subsets. Co-occurrence clustering excluded repertoires with fewer than 30,000 or more than 120,000 public chains, plus five with anomalous nucleotide sharing. TCRdb re-hosts the immuneACCESS table, in-frame sequences only. Its copies lack some clones; in the studies checked, an unresolved V gene accounts for under half of them, and the cause for the rest is not known. D and trimming come from the DNA, and the V and J calls and clone size come from that table. This sample has 170,000 or so clones in its table, and about 86% of those were observed once. The top ten clonotypes cover over 2% of the sample.

This clone is a singleton in its sample. Its antigen specificity is not known. One end of the junction is discordant with germline, which a read error may explain. The CDR3 sequence holds 14 residues, the cysteine and phenylalanine included. The kept DNA is CDR3 alone, 42 bases in frame from the first base. As encoded in the germline V gene (reference sequence), CDR1 is SSHAT while CDR2 is FNYEAQ. The cohort consisted of 666 healthy bone marrow donors. At the time of sampling, every cohort member was nominally healthy, though immune exposures that went unrecorded were likely present. The donor tested CMV seronegative and was one of the 352 seronegative cohort members. Every donor gave a peripheral blood sample, and the peripheral blood mononuclear cells from that sample were used for TCR beta sequencing. Genomic DNA was extracted from the blood cell samples with the Qiagen DNeasy Blood Extraction Kit.

The sequence was collected from a woman younger than 45 in good health and CMV-seronegative. The chain links TRBV7-7 with TRBJ2-5; possibly the D gene is TRBD1, per 6 matching bases. Material: PBMCs. In nucleotide form, the sequence is TGTGCTAGCAGCTTAACCGGGACACAAGAGACCCAGTACTTC. It translates to CASSLTGTQETQYF.